This T cell receptor beta chain is from a study of shared clonotypes between healthy human individuals. Looking at the study overall: Ranging from 18 to 49 in age, donors were a couple of women and three men.

Genomic DNA (from each subset) was split evenly across several immunoSEQ plates. Using immunoSEQ multiplex PCR, the repertoire was profiled, and TCRdb retains in-frame clones only, with some absent. Here the sample spans around 1.9 million clones, approximately 94% being singletons. Terminally differentiated effector memory CD45RA+ cells were excluded from the naive CD8 cells, which were CD45RO-negative and positively selected for CCR7. Germline CDR1 LNHDA, CDR2 SQIVND (reference sequence). Trimming took 6 bases from V and 1 from J, leaving 10 bases between them. There are 13 residues in the CDR3. Study-wide results and caveats: A handful of donors had roughly 5% of their naive CD4 clonotypes in common. Larger estimated richness was generally recorded for naive subsets relative to memory subsets.

Comments on this clone: Its specificity is unknown.

Sequencing was performed on naive CD8+ T cells from PBMCs. The sequence was obtained from a man aged 18 to 29 in good health. Some clones in this sample may be carry-over from other donors' samples. The rearrangement joins TRBV19 to TRBJ2-7, with a tentative D call TRBD1 (6 bases). The CDR3 sequence: CASRMTGSYEQYF. The CDR3 DNA reads TGTGCCAGTAGGATGACAGGATCCTACGAGCAGTACTTC.